This TCR beta chain was identified during a study of T cells after yellow fever vaccination. Turning to the study itself: Libraries from low-cell-number fractions were prepared with the SMART-Seq v4 Ultra Low Input RNA kit.

About this clonotype itself: The antigen is unknown.

Study conclusions and caveats: Relatively few clonotypes were ones that appeared in both CD4 and CD8 compartments. Abundant clonotypes (contaminants from the bulk population) could be present in FACS-sorted repertoires. Boosting was followed by the reappearance of most primary-vaccination clones (about 96% CD4, around 91% CD8).

CDR3 length: 16 residues. With 0 bases removed from V and 3 bases from J, the gap between germline ends came to 14 bases. Looked up from germline, CDR1 is LGHNA and CDR2 is YSLEER. In TCRdb, the 5' RACE reads were re-called with MiXCR into one record per CDR3 protein. The table has 340,000 or so distinct CDR3 sequences, 9.5% to 15% seen once. The sample consisted of CD4+ T cells sorted from PBMCs, taken 15 days after the yellow fever booster vaccination. The receptor comes from a man between 18 and 35 years old who received the YFV17D yellow fever vaccine. This chain connects TRBV4-3 to TRBJ2-5; unclear D gene. The CDR3 sequence: CASSQELVPGEETQYF. CDR3 DNA sequence: TGCGCCAGCAGCCAAGAGCTGGTACCGGGTGAAGAGACCCAGTACTTC.